This T cell receptor (beta chain) was observed in a study of CD8 T cells in Susac syndrome. Study-level points and caveats: Across the total CD8+ repertoires, some 16 Susac-specific public clones were found. The CD8+ TEMRA repertoires yielded about 5 such clones. The peak of CD8+ clonal expansion in Susac was seen in TEMRA cells and active patients.

Random-hexamer reverse transcription was applied to roughly 0.5 to 1 ug RNA. The method of amplification for TCR beta CDR3 was immunoSEQ multiplex PCR, covering 54 Vbeta and 13 Jbeta. TCRdb itself ran the immunoSEQ multiplex PCR reads through MiXCR, one entry per CDR3 protein. This sample has around 130,000 distinct CDR3 sequences, with over 90% found just once. V lost 5 bases, J lost 2 bases, and 8 bases stayed unmatched. The CDR3 runs to 15 residues. Germline CDR1 is MNHEY and CDR2 is SMNVEV (reference sequence). As regards this clonotype: Its specificity is unknown.

Sequenced: CD8+ T cells from PBMCs. This receptor was taken from a human donor with Susac syndrome. This rearrangement joins TRBV27 to TRBJ2-7; 8 nucleotides agree with TRBD2. CDR3: CASSVRGGLTYEQYF. CDR3 in DNA: TGTGCCAGCAGTGTTCGGGGGGGGCTAACCTACGAGCAGTACTTC.